The 32 T cell receptor beta chains given below trace back to one sample, sequenced in a study of T cells in Graves' hyperthyroidism and ophthalmopathy. From RNA transcripts, TCR beta CDR3 regions were amplified. HTBI primers were employed in a first-round RT-PCR of the TCR CDR3. TCRdb itself ran the multiplex PCR reads through MiXCR, one entry per CDR3 protein. The table shows more than 300,000 distinct CDR3 sequences, with about a fifth occurring only once. Sequencing was done on a sample of blood. The receptors were sampled from a man aged 18 to 30 with Graves' ophthalmopathy.

This clonotype was seen repeatedly, ten times or more. The chain couples TRBV27 to TRBJ1-2; D perhaps matches TRBD1 (6 bases). Per germline, CDR1 MNHEY and CDR2 SMNVEV (reference sequence). V lost 2 bases to trimming and J lost 8 bases, with 15 bases between them. CDR3 length equals 14 residues. The CDR3 DNA sequence: TGTGCCAGCAGTTTAGTTTCGGACAGCACCGGCTACACCTTC. Translation: CASSLVSDSTGYTF.

The genes are TRBV29-1 and TRBJ1-1; possibly TRBD1 for D (5 bases). Trimming removed 8 bases at V and 1 base at J, with 14 bases between. Germline V gene lookup returns CDR1 SQVTM and CDR2 ANQGSEA. CDR3 length equals 13 residues. This CDR3 reads CSLTTQGNTEAFF. CDR3 DNA sequence: TGCAGCCTAACAACCCAGGGGAACACTGAAGCTTTCTTT.

V is TRBV5-1 and J is TRBJ2-1, with 10 bases lining up with TRBD2. Looked up from germline, CDR1 is SGHRS and CDR2 is YFSETQ. Losses at the gene ends were 2 bases for V and 3 bases for J; bases not matched to a gene: 11. The CDR3 loop spans 18 amino acids. The CDR3 protein is CASSFPSRTSGNYNEQFF. CDR3 coding DNA: TGCGCCAGCAGCTTTCCCTCACGGACTAGCGGAAACTACAATGAGCAGTTCTTC.

This clonotype was recorded many times. The V gene is TRBV7-8, the J gene TRBJ1-1, with a weak D call TRBD1 (5 bases). Germline loops: CDR1 SGHVS, CDR2 FQNEAQ. The CDR3 totals 13 residues. Trimming took 6 bases from V and 2 from J, leaving 10 bases between them. The CDR3 nucleotides are TGTGCCAGCAGGACACAGGAAAACACTGAAGCTTTCTTT. Encoded protein: CASRTQENTEAFF.

Ten or more counts support this clonotype. The gene calls are TRBV12-3 or TRBV12-4 and TRBJ2-7; D remains ambiguous. The CDR3 is made up of 12 amino acids. V was cut by 3 bases and J by 2 bases, with 5 bases left in between. In DNA, the CDR3 is TGTGCCAGCAGTTTTCGGGCCTACGAGCAGTACTTC. As protein: CASSFRAYEQYF.

DNA for the CDR3: TGTGCCAGCAGCGTAGGGGGGGGGTGGAATGAGCAGTTCTTC. This codes for CASSVGGGWNEQFF. This sequence joins TRBV9 and TRBJ2-1, with TRBD2 matching 7 bases. V dropped 0 bases and J dropped 7; count of bases not matched to a gene: 4. Per germline, CDR1 SGDLS and CDR2 YYNGEE. CDR3 size: 14 residues.

Many counts were recorded for this clonotype. Germline is not matched at one junction end, which may reflect a read error. The rearrangement uses TRBV27 and TRBJ2-7, with D tentatively TRBD2 (5 bases). From germline, CDR1 is MNHEY and CDR2 SMNVEV (reference sequence). This CDR3 is 14 amino acids long. The CDR3: CASSISGSSYEQYF. The CDR3 coding sequence is TGTGCCAGCAGTATATCGGGGAGCTCCTACGAGCAGTACTTC.

As to this clonotype: A much bigger clone sits one base away, suggesting this may be a read error. This sequence joins TRBV24-1 and TRBJ1-1; tentatively, D is TRBD1 (5 bases). This CDR3 comprises 16 residues. Deletions cut 3 bases from V and 3 bases from J, with 16 bases between. Germline CDR1 and CDR2: KGHDR and SFDVKD. The CDR3 loop reads CATSDAGPRGDTEAFF. The CDR3 DNA follows: TGTGCCACCAGTGATGCGGGACCGCGGGGGGACACTGAAGCTTTCTTT.

The J gene is TRBJ2-5, the V gene TRBV15; TRBD2 aligns across 10 bases. Germline values: CDR1 LNHNV, CDR2 YYDKDF (reference sequence). Trimming removed 0 bases from V and 5 bases from J; junction bases left unmatched: 12. CDR3 size: 18 residues. The CDR3 bases are TGTGCCACCAGCAGAGATTCGGTAGCGGGGGGAAACCGGGAGACCCAGTACTTC. It codes for CATSRDSVAGGNRETQYF.

The genes are TRBV5-6 and TRBJ1-6; perhaps TRBD1 as D (5 bases). Germline V gene sequence: CDR1 SGHDT, CDR2 YYEEEE. The CDR3 runs to 13 residues. V dropped 4 bases and J dropped 4 bases, with 6 bases sitting between them. The CDR3 here is CASSNRYNSPLHF. The CDR3 bases are TGTGCCAGCAGCAACAGGTATAATTCACCCCTCCACTTT.

This chain's CDR3 is CATSRGERANEQFF. CDR3 nucleotide sequence: TGTGCCACCAGCAGAGGGGAGAGGGCGAATGAGCAGTTCTTC. The rearrangement links TRBV15 to TRBJ2-1; the D gene is possibly TRBD2 (5 bases). Germline V gene lookup returns CDR1 LNHNV and CDR2 YYDKDF (reference sequence). The CDR3 consists of 14 residues. Trimming took off 1 base at V and 7 bases at J, with 11 bases between the two ends.

This clonotype was seen repeatedly, ten times or more. V is TRBV3-1 and J is TRBJ1-2; no reliable D call. Trimming left V 0 bases short and J 5 bases short, with 10 bases between. The CDR3 extends over 14 amino acids. Germline V gives CDR1 LGHDT, CDR2 YNNKEL (reference sequence). CDR3 in DNA: TGTGCCAGCAGCCAAGAGGGGATACAATATGGCTACACCTTC. It translates to CASSQEGIQYGYTF.

The chain recombines TRBV6-2 or TRBV6-3 with TRBJ2-1; the D gene is possibly TRBD1 (6 bases). Germline V gene lookup returns CDR1 MNHEY and CDR2 SVGEGT. The CDR3 has 17 residues. The V gene lost 2 bases and the J gene lost 4 bases, with 18 bases spanning the gap. The CDR3 spells CASSYIRGTRAYNEQFF. The CDR3 DNA reads TGTGCCAGCAGTTACATTCGTGGGACAAGGGCGTACAATGAGCAGTTCTTC.

There are a few counts of this clonotype. The chain has TRBV7-2 and TRBJ1-5; D is unclear. Germline CDR1 is SGHTA and CDR2 is FQGNSA. V lost 2 bases and J 0 bases, leaving 17 bases between the germline ends. This CDR3 contains 18 residues. The CDR3 loop is CASSLSRSWAYSNQPQHF. CDR3 DNA sequence: TGTGCCAGCAGCTTATCAAGGTCCTGGGCCTATAGCAATCAGCCCCAGCATTTT.

The table lists this clonotype with many counts. V and J are TRBV3-1 and TRBJ2-1, with 9 bases identical to TRBD1. Germline values: CDR1 LGHDT, CDR2 YNNKEL (reference sequence). J lost 4 bases, V lost 1 base, and 5 bases had no gene match. This CDR3 has 16 amino acids. The chain's CDR3 is CASSQGRTGDYNEQFF. CDR3 in DNA: TGTGCCAGCAGCCAAGGTAGGACAGGGGATTACAATGAGCAGTTCTTC.

This clonotype appeared a few times. The chain combines TRBV18 with TRBJ1-2, with 7 bases matching TRBD1. The trim removed 3 bases at V and 0 bases at J, leaving 4 bases unmatched. The CDR3 sequence is 15 residues long. Germline V gene lookup returns CDR1 KGHSH and CDR2 LQKENI. The DNA for the CDR3 is TGTGCCAGCTCACCCGACAGGGATCCTAACTATGGCTACACCTTC. It encodes CASSPDRDPNYGYTF.

The CDR3 loop is CANSKGLAGGRDTQYF. As DNA, the CDR3 is TGTGCCAACTCAAAGGGACTAGCGGGGGGCCGGGATACGCAGTATTTT. The chain employs TRBV6-1 and TRBJ2-3, with 15 bases aligning to TRBD2. V lost 10 bases, J lost 6 bases, and 11 bases stayed unmatched. CDR1 and CDR2 from the germline V gene are MNHNS and SASEGT. The CDR3 covers 16 residues.

This clonotype has ten or more counts. The chain carries TRBV7-9 and TRBJ1-2, with 7 positions matching TRBD1. The V segment lost 5 bases and the J segment 6 bases; nucleotides outside the gene matches: 6. There are 13 residues in the CDR3. Germline V gene data show CDR1 as SEHNR and CDR2 as FQNEAQ (reference sequence). CDR3 DNA sequence: TGTGCCAGCAGCCTGACAGGGTTCGATGGCTACACCTTC. It is translated as CASSLTGFDGYTF. The full variable domain, completed using reference TRBV7-9 and TRBJ1-2, is DTGVSQNPRHKITKRGQNVTFRCDPISEHNRLYWYRQTLGQGPEFLTYFQNEAQLEKSRLLSDRFSAERPKGSFSTLEIQRTEQGDSAMYLCASSLTGFDGYTFGSGTRLTVV.

The CDR3 protein is CASSQWGQPQHF. The DNA of the CDR3 is TGCGCCAGCAGCCAATGGGGTCAGCCCCAGCATTTT. V gene TRBV4-1 combines with J gene TRBJ1-5; no clear D gene. This CDR3 is built from 12 residues. From germline, CDR1 is MGHRA and CDR2 YSYEKL. V lost 2 bases and J 6 bases, leaving 5 bases between the germline ends.

The chain joins TRBV7-9 to TRBJ2-7, with no clear D. Trimming left V 7 bases short and J 6 bases short, with 19 bases between. CDR1 and CDR2 (germline): SEHNR, FQNEAQ (reference sequence). The CDR3 runs 14 residues. CDR3 in amino acids: CASTQGNDWGEQYF. Written as DNA, the CDR3 is TGTGCCAGCACCCAAGGAAACGATTGGGGCGAGCAGTACTTC.

At least ten counts were recorded for this clonotype. The J gene is TRBJ1-2, the V gene TRBV3-1, with D possibly TRBD1 on 5 matching bases. The CDR3 is made up of 13 amino acids. V shed 0 bases and J shed 6 bases, with 8 bases lying between them. CDR1 LGHDT and CDR2 YNNKEL come from the germline V gene (reference sequence). The CDR3, as DNA: TGTGCCAGCAGCCAAGACCAGACAGATGGCTACACCTTC. Encoded protein: CASSQDQTDGYTF.

This clonotype was detected only a few times. At one end, the junction sequence differs from germline, possibly due to a read error. The V call is TRBV24-1, the J call TRBJ1-5; D is uncertain. This CDR3 is built from 13 residues. Germline-derived CDR1 and CDR2 are KGHDR and SFDVKD. The CDR3 DNA sequence: TGTGCCACCAGTGATTCGATGAATCTGCCCCAGCATTTT. Amino acids: CATSDSMNLPQHF.

At least ten counts were recorded for this clonotype. The J gene is TRBJ1-1, the V gene TRBV12-3 or TRBV12-4; 7 bases are shared with TRBD1. With V trimmed by 4 bases and J by 1 base, 0 bases remained unmatched. The CDR3 runs 13 residues. The CDR3 region is CASSWTGNTEAFF. Written as DNA, the CDR3 is TGTGCCAGCAGTTGGACAGGGAACACTGAAGCTTTCTTT.

A few counts support this clonotype. V usage is TRBV6-1 and J usage is TRBJ2-2; D is unclear. V lost 0 bases and J lost 5, with 7 bases in between. The CDR3 has 14 residues. Germline loops: CDR1 MNHNS, CDR2 SASEGT. The CDR3 nucleotides read TGTGCCAGCAGTGAAGCAGTCAGAACCGGGGAGCTGTTTTTT. It codes for CASSEAVRTGELFF.

This clonotype was seen a few times. The germline gene is not matched at one end of the junction; a read error may be the cause. The rearrangement links TRBV28 to TRBJ2-1; D unresolved. The CDR3 spans 11 residues. The germline V gene has CDR1 MDHEN and CDR2 SYDVKM. The CDR3 bases are TGTGCCAGCAGTCTCTACAATGTGCAGTTCTTC. Translation gives CASSLYNVQFF.

This clonotype was found many times. The V gene is TRBV7-2, the J gene TRBJ1-1, with D perhaps matching TRBD1 (6 bases). Germline loops: CDR1 SGHTA, CDR2 FQGNSA. With 5 bases removed from V and 1 base from J, the gap between germline ends came to 11 bases. CDR3 length: 14 residues. CDR3 nucleotide sequence: TGTGCCAGCAGCCGGGGGACAAAGAACACTGAAGCTTTCTTT. Protein sequence: CASSRGTKNTEAFF.

This clonotype was recorded a few times. This chain connects TRBV19 to TRBJ2-2; 7 bases agree with TRBD2. V lost 1 base and J lost 7; bases outside the gene matches: 9. The CDR3 runs to 16 residues. CDR1 and CDR2 from the germline V gene are LNHDA and SQIVND (reference sequence). The chain's CDR3 is CASSIGEVAGYGELFF. In DNA form, the CDR3 reads TGTGCCAGTAGTATAGGGGAAGTAGCGGGTTACGGGGAGCTGTTTTTT. Complete variable domain (other parts from reference TRBV19 and TRBJ2-2): DGGITQSPKYLFRKEGQNVTLSCEQNLNHDAMYWYRQDPGQGLRLIYYSQIVNDFQKGDIAEGYSVSREKKESFPLTVTSAQKNPTAFYLCASSIGEVAGYGELFFGEGSRLTVL.

V is TRBV13 and J is TRBJ2-3; a possible D gene is TRBD1 (5 bases). The V gene's germline CDR1 is PRHDT and CDR2 FYEKMQ (reference sequence). CDR3 length: 15 amino acids. Trimming took 5 bases from V and 4 from J, leaving 16 bases between them. In DNA form, the CDR3 reads TGTGCCAGCAGCCCGCGGACAAGATGGCCAGATACGCAGTATTTT. It codes for CASSPRTRWPDTQYF.

This clonotype was counted many times. The gene calls are TRBV7-9 and TRBJ2-1; D perhaps matches TRBD2 (6 bases). The ends were cut back, 7 bases at V and 0 bases at J, with 16 bases in the middle. The CDR3 loop spans 16 amino acids. Germline CDR1 SEHNR, CDR2 FQNEAQ (reference sequence). The DNA for the CDR3 is TGTGCCAGCACCCGGGGGTCGACTAGCTCCTACAATGAGCAGTTCTTC. The encoded protein is CASTRGSTSSYNEQFF.

The chain is built from TRBV5-1 and TRBJ1-3; 7 bases match TRBD1. The CDR3 is 15 amino acids. CDR1 and CDR2 (germline): SGHRS, YFSETQ. With V trimmed by 4 bases and J by 2 bases, 6 bases remained unmatched. CDR3 bases: TGCGCCAGCAGCCTTCAGGGGGGGCCTGGAAACACCATATATTTT. Translation gives CASSLQGGPGNTIYF.

This clonotype was seen more than once but under ten times. This chain joins TRBV29-1 and TRBJ2-5; 13 bases fit TRBD2. From germline, CDR1 is SQVTM and CDR2 ANQGSEA. CDR3 length: 15 residues. V dropped 7 bases and J dropped 8; count of bases not matched to a gene: 13. The CDR3 DNA reads TGCAGCGGTTGGGACCGGACTAGCGGGAGATCAACCCAGTACTTC. It yields the protein CSGWDRTSGRSTQYF.

This clonotype was detected only a few times. The V call is TRBV6-2 or TRBV6-3, the J call TRBJ2-2; weak D call: TRBD1 (7 bases). Between the trimmed V and J ends, which lost 0 bases and 7 bases, there was a span of 21 bases. The CDR3 loop spans 18 amino acids. CDR1 MNHEY and CDR2 SVGEGT come from the germline V gene. CDR3 coding DNA: TGTGCCAGCAGTTACTCGCCATTGCAGGGGGAGGCTGGCGGGGAGCTGTTTTTT. Its translation: CASSYSPLQGEAGGELFF.